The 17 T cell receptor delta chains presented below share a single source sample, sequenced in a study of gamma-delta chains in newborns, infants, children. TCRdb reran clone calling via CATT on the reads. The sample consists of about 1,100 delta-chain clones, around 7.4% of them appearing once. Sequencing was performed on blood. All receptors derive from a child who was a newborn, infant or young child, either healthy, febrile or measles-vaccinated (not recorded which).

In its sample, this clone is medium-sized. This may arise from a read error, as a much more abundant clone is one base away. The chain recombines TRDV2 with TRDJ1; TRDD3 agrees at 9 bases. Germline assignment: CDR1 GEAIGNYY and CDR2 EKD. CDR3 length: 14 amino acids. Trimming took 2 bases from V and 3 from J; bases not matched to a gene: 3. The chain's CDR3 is CACDILGDADKLIF. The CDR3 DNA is TGTGCCTGTGACATACTGGGGGACGCCGATAAACTCATCTTT.

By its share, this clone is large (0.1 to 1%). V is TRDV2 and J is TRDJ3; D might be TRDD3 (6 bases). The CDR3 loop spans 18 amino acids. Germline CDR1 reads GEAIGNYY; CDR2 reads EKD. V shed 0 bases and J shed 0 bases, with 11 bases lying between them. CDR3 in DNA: TGTGCCTGTGACACCGTACTGGGTAGCTCCTGGGACACCCGACAGATGTTTTTC. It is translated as CACDTVLGSSWDTRQMFF.

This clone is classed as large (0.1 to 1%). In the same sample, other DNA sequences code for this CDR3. This CDR3 reads CACDTGGTSSWDTRQMFF. The CDR3 DNA reads TGTGCCTGTGACACCGGGGGTACTAGCTCCTGGGACACCCGACAGATGTTTTTC. The chain combines TRDV2 with TRDJ3, with D maybe TRDD3 (5 bases). V was shortened by 0 bases and J by 0 bases, with 11 bases between the two germline ends. Germline V lookup: CDR1 GEAIGNYY, CDR2 EKD. This CDR3 is 18 amino acids long.

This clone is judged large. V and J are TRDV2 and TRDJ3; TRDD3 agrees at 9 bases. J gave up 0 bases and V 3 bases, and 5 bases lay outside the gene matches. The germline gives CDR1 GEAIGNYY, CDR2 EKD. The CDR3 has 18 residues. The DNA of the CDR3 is TGTGCCTGTGACCTACTGGGGGAGAGCTCCTGGGACACCCGACAGATGTTTTTC. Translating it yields CACDLLGESSWDTRQMFF.

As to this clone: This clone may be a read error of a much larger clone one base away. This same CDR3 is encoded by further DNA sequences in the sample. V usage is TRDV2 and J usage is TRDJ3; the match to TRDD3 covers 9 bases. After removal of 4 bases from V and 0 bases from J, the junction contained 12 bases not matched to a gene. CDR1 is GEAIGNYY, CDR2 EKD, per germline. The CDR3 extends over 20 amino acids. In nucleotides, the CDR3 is TGTGCCTGTGATATACTGGGGGACACTCGAAGCTCCTGGGACACCCGACAGATGTTTTTC. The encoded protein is CACDILGDTRSSWDTRQMFF.

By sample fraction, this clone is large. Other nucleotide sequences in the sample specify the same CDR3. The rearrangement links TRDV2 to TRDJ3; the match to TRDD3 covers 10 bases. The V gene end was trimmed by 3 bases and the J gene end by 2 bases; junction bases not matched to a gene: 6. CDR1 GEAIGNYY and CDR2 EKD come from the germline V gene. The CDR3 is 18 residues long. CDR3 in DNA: TGTGCCTGTGACTCTGTACTGGGGGATGCCTGGGACACCCGACAGATGTTTTTC. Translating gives CACDSVLGDAWDTRQMFF.

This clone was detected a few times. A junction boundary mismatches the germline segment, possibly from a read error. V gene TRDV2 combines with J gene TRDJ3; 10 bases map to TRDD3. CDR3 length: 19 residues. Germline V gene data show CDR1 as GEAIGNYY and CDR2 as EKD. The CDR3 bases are TGTGCCTGTGGCACCGGGGGATACGGGTCCTCCTGGGACACCCGACAGATGTTTTTC. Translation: CACGTGGYGSSWDTRQMFF.

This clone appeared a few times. CDR3 sequence: CALGELCPGDRSYTDKLIF. The CDR3 DNA reads as TGTGCTCTTGGGGAACTTTGTCCGGGGGACCGGTCGTACACCGATAAACTCATCTTT. The rearrangement joins TRDV1 to TRDJ1; D is possibly TRDD3 (6 bases). Germline lookup yields CDR1 TSWWSYY and CDR2 QGS. V was trimmed by 0 bases and J by 0 bases, leaving 20 bases between them. CDR3 length: 19 amino acids.

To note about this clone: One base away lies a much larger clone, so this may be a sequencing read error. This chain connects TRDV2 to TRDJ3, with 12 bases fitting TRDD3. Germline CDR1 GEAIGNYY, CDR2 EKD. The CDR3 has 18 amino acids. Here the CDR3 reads CACDTLLGDTWGTRQMFF. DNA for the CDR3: TGTGCCTGTGACACGTTACTGGGGGATACCTGGGGCACCCGACAGATGTTTTTC.

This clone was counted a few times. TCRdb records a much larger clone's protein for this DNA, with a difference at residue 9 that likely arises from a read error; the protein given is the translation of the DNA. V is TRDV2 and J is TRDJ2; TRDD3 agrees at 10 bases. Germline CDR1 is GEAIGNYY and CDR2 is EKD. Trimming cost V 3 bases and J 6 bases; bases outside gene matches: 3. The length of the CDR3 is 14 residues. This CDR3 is CACDVLGDAAQLFF. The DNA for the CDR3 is TGTGCCTGTGACGTACTGGGGGATGCAGCACAACTCTTCTTT.

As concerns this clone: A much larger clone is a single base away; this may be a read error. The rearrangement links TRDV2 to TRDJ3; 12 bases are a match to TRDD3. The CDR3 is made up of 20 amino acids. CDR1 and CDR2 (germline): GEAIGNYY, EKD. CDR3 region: CACDQVLGDTSSWDTRQTFF. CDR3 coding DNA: TGTGCCTGTGACCAAGTACTGGGGGATACCAGCTCCTGGGACACCCGACAGACGTTTTTC.

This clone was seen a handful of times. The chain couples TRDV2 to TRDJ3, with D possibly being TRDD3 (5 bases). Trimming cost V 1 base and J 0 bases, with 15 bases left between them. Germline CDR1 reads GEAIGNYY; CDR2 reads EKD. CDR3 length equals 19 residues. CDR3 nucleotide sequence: TGTGCCTGTGACACTGTACTGGCGGATATCTCCTGGGACACCCGACAGATGTTTTTC. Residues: CACDTVLADISWDTRQMFF.

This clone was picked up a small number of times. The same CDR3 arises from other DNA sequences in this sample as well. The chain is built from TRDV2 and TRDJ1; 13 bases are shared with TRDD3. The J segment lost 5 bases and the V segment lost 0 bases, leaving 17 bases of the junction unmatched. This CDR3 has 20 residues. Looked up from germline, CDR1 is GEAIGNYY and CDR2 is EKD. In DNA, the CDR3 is TGTGCCTGTGACACCTTACATCCTCACTGGGGGATACGCGGGACTGATAAACTCATCTTT. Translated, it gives CACDTLHPHWGIRGTDKLIF.

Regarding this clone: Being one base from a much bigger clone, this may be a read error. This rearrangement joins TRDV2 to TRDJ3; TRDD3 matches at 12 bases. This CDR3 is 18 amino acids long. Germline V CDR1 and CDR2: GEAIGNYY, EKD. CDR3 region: CACDLLGDTSWGTRQMFF. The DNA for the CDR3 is TGTGCCTGTGACCTACTGGGGGATACAAGCTGGGGCACCCGACAGATGTTTTTC.

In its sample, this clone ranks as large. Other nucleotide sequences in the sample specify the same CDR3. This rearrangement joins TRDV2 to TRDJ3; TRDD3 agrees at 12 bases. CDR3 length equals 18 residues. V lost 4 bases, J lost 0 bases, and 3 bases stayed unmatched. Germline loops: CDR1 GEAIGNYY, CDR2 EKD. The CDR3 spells CACDTGGYSSWDTRQMFF. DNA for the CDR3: TGTGCCTGTGATACTGGGGGATACAGCTCCTGGGACACCCGACAGATGTTTTTC.

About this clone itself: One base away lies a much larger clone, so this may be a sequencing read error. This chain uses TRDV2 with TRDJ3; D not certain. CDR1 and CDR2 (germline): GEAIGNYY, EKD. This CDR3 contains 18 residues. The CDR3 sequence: CASDTVVASSWDTRQMFF. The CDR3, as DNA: TGTGCCAGTGACACCGTAGTGGCAAGCTCCTGGGACACCCGACAGATGTTTTTC.

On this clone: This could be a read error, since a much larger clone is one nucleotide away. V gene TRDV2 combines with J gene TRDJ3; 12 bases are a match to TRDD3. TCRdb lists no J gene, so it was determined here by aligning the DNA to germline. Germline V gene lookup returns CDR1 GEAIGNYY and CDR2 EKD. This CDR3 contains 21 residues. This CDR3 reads CACDRVLGDTLSSWDTRRMFF. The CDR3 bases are TGTGCCTGTGACCGCGTACTGGGGGATACCCTGAGCTCCTGGGACACCCGACGGATGTTTTTC.